These 30 T cell receptor beta chains were all obtained from the same sample, sequenced in a study of blood T cells in healthy people across ages. The use of a sample-barcoded 5' primer and a J-beta primer mix characterized a second PCR of roughly 7 to 11 cycles. Each CDR3 protein is one row after TCRdb ran MiXCR on the 5' RACE reads. The sample consists of 920,000 or so distinct CDR3 sequences, around 43% of them appearing once. The specimen sequenced was blood. These receptor sequences come from a woman aged 55-70 years in good health.

The gene calls are TRBV27 and TRBJ2-7; 8 positions match TRBD1. The germline CDR1 and CDR2 sequences are MNHEY and SMNVEV (reference sequence). The CDR3 totals 14 residues. V gave up 6 bases and J gave up 2 bases; unmatched junction bases: 6. CDR3 sequence: CASRRQGSTYEQYF. The CDR3 nucleotides read TGTGCCAGCAGGAGACAGGGGTCCACCTACGAGCAGTACTTC.

The J gene is TRBJ1-1, the V gene TRBV29-1; D uncertain. Trimming stripped 2 bases from V and 1 base from J, with 11 bases between. The CDR3 is made up of 14 amino acids. The germline V gene has CDR1 SQVTM and CDR2 ANQGSEA. Written as DNA, the CDR3 is TGCAGCGTTGAAAACCGGCAGGCGAACACTGAAGCTTTCTTT. Protein: CSVENRQANTEAFF.

This clonotype has only a few counts. The chain joins TRBV6-6 to TRBJ2-1; the match to TRBD1 covers 9 bases. The CDR3 consists of 14 residues. CDR1 MNHNY and CDR2 SVGAGI come from the germline V gene (reference sequence). V shed 3 bases, J shed 8 bases, and the junction held 5 bases outside the gene matches. This chain's CDR3 is CASSYWGQGYEQFF. For the CDR3, the DNA is TGTGCCAGCAGTTATTGGGGACAGGGTTATGAGCAGTTCTTC.

This clonotype was recorded a few times. The chain links TRBV20-1 to TRBJ2-7; 7 bases are a match to TRBD2. The CDR3 sequence is 13 residues long. V shed 0 bases and J 2 bases; nucleotides not matched to a gene: 1. Germline CDR1 reads DFQATT; CDR2 reads SNEGSKA (reference sequence). CDR3 DNA: TGCAGTGCTAGAGAGCGGGAGCCCTACGAGCAGTACTTC. Translation: CSAREREPYEQYF.

A remark on this clonotype: This may stem from a read error, because a much larger clone lies one nucleotide away. This chain links TRBV7-2 with TRBJ1-2; 12 bases line up with TRBD1. Germline-derived CDR1 and CDR2 are SGHTA and FQGNSA. The length of the CDR3 is 15 residues. The V gene end was trimmed by 5 bases and the J gene end by 7 bases; junction bases not matched to a gene: 8. CDR3 DNA sequence: TGTGCCAGCAGCCCCGGGACAGGGGGCGCTAGTGGCTACACCTTC. This codes for CASSPGTGGASGYTF. Looking up the rest from reference TRBV7-2 and TRBJ1-2 gives the full variable domain: GAGVSQSPSNKVTEKGKDVELRCDPISGHTALYWYRQSLGQGLEFLIYFQGNSAPDKSGLPSDRFSAERTGGSVSTLTIQRTQQEDSAVYLCASSPGTGGASGYTFGSGTRLTVV.

V gene TRBV4-1 combines with J gene TRBJ2-1; TRBD2 matches 11 bases. The CDR3 length is 13 residues. Germline trimming cut 8 bases from V and 8 bases from J; bases unmatched to any gene: 5. In germline, CDR1 is MGHRA, CDR2 YSYEKL. DNA of the CDR3: TGCGCCAGCGCTAGCGGGAGGAGGGATGAGCAGTTCTTC. As protein: CASASGRRDEQFF.

This chain joins TRBV7-8 and TRBJ2-6, with D perhaps matching TRBD2 (5 bases). CDR1 is SGHVS, CDR2 FQNEAQ, per germline. Trimming cost V 3 bases and J 4 bases, with 10 bases left between them. The CDR3 length is 15 residues. For the CDR3, the DNA is TGTGCCAGCAGCTTTCCGGGGAACGGGGCCAACGTCCTGACTTTC. Protein product: CASSFPGNGANVLTF.

The V gene is TRBV3-1, the J gene TRBJ1-6; TRBD1 matches at 9 bases. V lost 4 bases, J lost 8 bases, and 12 bases stayed unmatched. The germline V gene has CDR1 LGHDT and CDR2 YNNKEL (reference sequence). CDR3 length equals 17 residues. The CDR3 DNA follows: TGTGCCAGCAGCCGAAAACAGGGGGCGCTTACCGATTCACCCCTCCACTTT. Protein product: CASSRKQGALTDSPLHF.

The CDR3 nucleotides are TGTGCCACCAACTCGAACGAGGAGACCCAGTACTTC. Its translation: CATNSNEETQYF. This rearrangement joins TRBV15 to TRBJ2-5; no firm D call. The germline CDR1 and CDR2 sequences are LNHNV and YYDKDF (reference sequence). Trimming removed 7 bases at V and 5 bases at J, with 11 bases between. This CDR3 is built from 12 residues. Combining the CDR3 with reference TRBV15 and TRBJ2-5 gives the whole variable domain DAMVIQNPRYQVTQFGKPVTLSCSQTLNHNVMYWYQQKSSQAPKLLFHYYDKDFNNEADTPDNFQSRRPNTSFCFLDIRSPGLGDTAMYLCATNSNEETQYFGPGTRLLVL.

The chain joins TRBV20-1 to TRBJ2-1; 7 nucleotides match TRBD2. The CDR3 loop spans 15 amino acids. Looked up from germline, CDR1 is DFQATT and CDR2 is SNEGSKA (reference sequence). V shed 5 bases, J shed 6 bases, and the junction held 13 bases outside the gene matches. The CDR3 reads CSAGGTVGGSNEQFF. CDR3 DNA: TGCAGTGCTGGGGGGACCGTCGGCGGGAGCAATGAGCAGTTCTTC.

The gene calls are TRBV7-8 and TRBJ2-2; no clear D gene. The CDR3 is 15 residues long. Trimming stripped 2 bases from V and 4 bases from J, with 11 bases between. The germline gives CDR1 SGHVS, CDR2 FQNEAQ. In DNA form, the CDR3 reads TGTGCCAGCAGCTTAAGGCAGGCGATCACCGGGGAGCTGTTTTTT. It is translated as CASSLRQAITGELFF.

The rearrangement joins TRBV12-3 or TRBV12-4 to TRBJ2-3; 11 bases line up with TRBD2. The junction had 6 bases not matched to a gene; V was cut back by 5 bases and J by 8 bases. The length of the CDR3 is 14 residues. The CDR3 coding sequence is TGTGCCAGCAGTGCTAGCGGGAGGTTTGTTACGCAGTATTTT. It translates to CASSASGRFVTQYF.

This clonotype was observed many times. V is TRBV12-3 or TRBV12-4 and J is TRBJ1-5; D ambiguous. Trimming removed 6 bases from V and 0 bases from J, with 15 bases in between. There are 16 residues in the CDR3. This chain's CDR3 is CASSPTGGYSNQPQHF. The CDR3 DNA reads TGTGCCAGCAGCCCTACTGGAGGGTATAGCAATCAGCCCCAGCATTTT.

This sequence joins TRBV7-2 and TRBJ1-6, with D possibly TRBD1 on 5 matching bases. The V gene's germline CDR1 is SGHTA and CDR2 FQGNSA. CDR3 length: 12 residues. V lost 6 bases to trimming and J lost 9 bases, with 9 bases between them. CDR3: CASSRTGSPLHF. The DNA of the CDR3 is TGTGCCAGCAGTCGAACAGGTTCACCCCTCCACTTT.

This clonotype has a handful of counts. This chain connects TRBV6-5 to TRBJ1-1, with unresolved D. CDR1 and CDR2 (germline): MNHEY, SVGAGI. This CDR3 spans 13 amino acids. The germline V and J ends were trimmed by 5 bases and 2 bases, with 9 bases remaining between them. The CDR3 is CASSDTPNTEAFF. The DNA for the CDR3 is TGTGCCAGCAGTGACACCCCCAACACTGAAGCTTTCTTT.

V usage is TRBV4-2 and J usage is TRBJ2-5, with TRBD2 matching 13 bases. Unmatched junction bases numbered 17, after V lost 5 bases and J lost 11 bases. CDR1 and CDR2 from the germline V gene are LGHNA and YNFKEQ. The CDR3 is made up of 17 amino acids. CDR3 protein: CASSVRLAGGINNEQYF. The CDR3 bases are TGTGCCAGCAGCGTACGACTAGCGGGAGGTATAAACAATGAGCAGTACTTC.

This chain connects TRBV3-1 to TRBJ1-1; D gene unclear. Germline V gene lookup returns CDR1 LGHDT and CDR2 YNNKEL (reference sequence). This CDR3 region has 13 residues. Trimming removed 4 bases from V and 4 bases from J, with 10 bases in between. The CDR3 DNA is TGTGCCAGCAGCCTGGTTCTTACCACTGAAGCTTTCTTT. Translation gives CASSLVLTTEAFF.

The V call is TRBV29-1, the J call TRBJ1-1; D remains ambiguous. V lost 2 bases and J lost 4, with 8 bases in between. CDR1 and CDR2 (germline): SQVTM, ANQGSEA. The CDR3 has 12 amino acids. CDR3 in DNA: TGCAGCGTTGAACCAGGAGCCACTGAAGCTTTCTTT. This gives the protein CSVEPGATEAFF.

The chain is built from TRBV19 and TRBJ2-3; the D gene could be TRBD1 or TRBD2 (6 bases each). V was shortened by 3 bases and J by 5 bases, with 15 bases between the two germline ends. The length of the CDR3 is 15 residues. The germline gives CDR1 LNHDA, CDR2 SQIVND (reference sequence). CDR3 DNA: TGTGCCAGTAGTATGTCCGTCGGAGGGGGAGATACGCAGTATTTT. This encodes CASSMSVGGGDTQYF.

The gene calls are TRBV20-1 and TRBJ2-3; 7 bases are a match to TRBD2. Germline trimming cut 8 bases from V and 0 bases from J; bases unmatched to any gene: 11. Germline V lookup: CDR1 DFQATT, CDR2 SNEGSKA (reference sequence). The CDR3 spans 15 residues. The CDR3 nucleotides read TGCAGTTGCGACGAGCGGGAAACTAGCACAGATACGCAGTATTTT. Its translation: CSCDERETSTDTQYF.

In this sample, this clonotype turned up a few times. The chain links TRBV20-1 to TRBJ2-7, with D perhaps matching TRBD2 (5 bases). CDR3 length: 14 residues. Trimming shortened V by 0 bases and J by 3 bases, and 12 bases separated the two germline ends. Germline V gene lookup returns CDR1 DFQATT and CDR2 SNEGSKA (reference sequence). CDR3 bases: TGCAGTGCTAGAGAGGACGGACTGGGCTACGAGCAGTACTTC. Its protein is CSAREDGLGYEQYF.

V and J are TRBV27 and TRBJ2-1, with a weak D call TRBD1 (6 bases). The CDR3 has 12 residues. Germline CDR1 is MNHEY and CDR2 is SMNVEV (reference sequence). Written as DNA, the CDR3 is TGTGCTACAGGGAGTACCTACAATGAGCAGTTCTTC. Its protein product is CATGSTYNEQFF.

V usage is TRBV4-1 and J usage is TRBJ2-1; the D is unclear. This CDR3 contains 15 residues. CDR1 and CDR2 from the germline V gene are MGHRA and YSYEKL. Deletions cut 6 bases from V and 4 bases from J, with 16 bases between. The CDR3 DNA is TGCGCCAGCAGTCCCAGGCAGGAGTTTTACAATGAGCAGTTCTTC. Residues: CASSPRQEFYNEQFF.

The rearrangement uses TRBV4-2 and TRBJ2-3, with D possibly being TRBD2 (6 bases). V was shortened by 0 bases and J by 3 bases, with 13 bases between the two germline ends. Germline lookup yields CDR1 LGHNA and CDR2 YNFKEQ. CDR3 length: 16 amino acids. The CDR3 protein is CASSQDRELGTDTQYF. The CDR3 coding sequence is TGTGCCAGCAGCCAAGATCGGGAGTTGGGGACAGATACGCAGTATTTT.

This clonotype has a handful of counts. The CDR3 here is CASRSGTALYEQYF. The CDR3, as DNA: TGTGCCAGCAGGAGCGGGACAGCACTCTACGAGCAGTACTTC. The chain recombines TRBV28 with TRBJ2-7, with D possibly being TRBD1 or TRBD2 (7 bases each). Germline CDR1 is MDHEN and CDR2 is SYDVKM. CDR3 length: 14 residues. V was trimmed by 6 bases and J by 3 bases, leaving 15 bases between them.

This clonotype was recorded a few times. This CDR3 reads CASSSTSASVNEQFF. The CDR3 nucleotides read TGTGCCAGCAGCTCGACTAGCGCGAGTGTCAATGAGCAGTTCTTC. This chain joins TRBV13 and TRBJ2-1; 8 bases agree with TRBD2. V shed 4 bases and J 6 bases; nucleotides not matched to a gene: 8. The CDR3 has 15 residues. CDR1 is PRHDT, CDR2 FYEKMQ, per germline (reference sequence).

As concerns this clonotype: Its ends do not fully match the called genes, so a read error is possible. The rearrangement uses TRBV5-1 and TRBJ2-3, with a weak D call TRBD1 (6 bases). The CDR3 has 14 amino acids. From germline, CDR1 is SGHRS and CDR2 YFSETQ. CDR3 bases: TGCGCCAGCGGCTTGGGACACAACACAGATACGCAGTATTTT. It yields the protein CASGLGHNTDTQYF.

This rearrangement joins TRBV5-1 to TRBJ2-3, with unresolved D. The V gene's germline CDR1 is SGHRS and CDR2 YFSETQ. This CDR3 has 12 residues. Deletions cut 7 bases from V and 4 bases from J, with 10 bases between. The CDR3 DNA reads TGCGCCAGCGGATCCCGATCAGATACGCAGTATTTT. Translation: CASGSRSDTQYF.

The sample holds a few counts of this clonotype. This rearrangement joins TRBV5-1 to TRBJ1-1; unclear D gene. V was clipped by 3 bases and J by 4 bases, with 4 bases between them. The germline CDR1 and CDR2 sequences are SGHRS and YFSETQ. The CDR3 consists of 11 residues. The CDR3: CASSSATEAFF. The DNA of the CDR3 is TGCGCCAGCAGCTCTGCCACTGAAGCTTTCTTT. Full variable domain (remainder filled in from reference TRBV5-1 and TRBJ1-1): KAGVTQTPRYLIKTRGQQVTLSCSPISGHRSVSWYQQTPGQGLQFLFEYFSETQRNKGNFPGRFSGRQFSNSRSEMNVSTLELGDSALYLCASSSATEAFFGQGTRLTVV.

The sample holds a few counts of this clonotype. V gene TRBV7-2 combines with J gene TRBJ2-1; 10 bases fit TRBD2. CDR1 is SGHTA and CDR2 is FQGNSA in the germline V gene. The V segment lost 4 bases and the J segment 9 bases; nucleotides outside the gene matches: 3. The CDR3 runs 13 residues. This CDR3 is CASSSRTSGEQFF. In nucleotides, the CDR3 is TGTGCCAGCAGCTCCCGGACTAGCGGTGAGCAGTTCTTC.